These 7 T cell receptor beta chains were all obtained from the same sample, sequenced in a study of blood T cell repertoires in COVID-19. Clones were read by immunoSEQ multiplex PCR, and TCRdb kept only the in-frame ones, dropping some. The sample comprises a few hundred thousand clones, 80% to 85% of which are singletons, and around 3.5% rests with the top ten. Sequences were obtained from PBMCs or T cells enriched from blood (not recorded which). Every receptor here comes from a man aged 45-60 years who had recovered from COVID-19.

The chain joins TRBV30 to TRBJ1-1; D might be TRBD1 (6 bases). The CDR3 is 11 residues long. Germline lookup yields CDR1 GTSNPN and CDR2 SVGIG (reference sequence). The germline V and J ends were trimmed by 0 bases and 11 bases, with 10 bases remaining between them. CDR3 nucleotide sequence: TGTGCCTGGAGTGTACGACAGGAGGCTTTCTTT. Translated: CAWSVRQEAFF.

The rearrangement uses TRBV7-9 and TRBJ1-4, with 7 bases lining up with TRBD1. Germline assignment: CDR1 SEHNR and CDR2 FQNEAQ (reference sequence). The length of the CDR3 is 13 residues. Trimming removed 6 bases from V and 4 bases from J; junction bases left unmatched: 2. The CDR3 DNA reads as TGTGCCAGCAGGACAGGGAATAATGAAAAACTGTTTTTT. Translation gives CASRTGNNEKLFF.

CDR3 in DNA: TGCGCCAGCAGTGAGTTGGTTAGCGGTTCCTACAATGAGCAGTTCTTC. Its protein product is CASSELVSGSYNEQFF. The J gene is TRBJ2-1, the V gene TRBV10-1, with D perhaps matching TRBD2 (6 bases). Germline CDR1 reads WNHNN; CDR2 reads SYGVQD (reference sequence). This CDR3 region has 16 residues. The ends were cut back, 1 base at V and 1 base at J, with 11 bases in the middle.

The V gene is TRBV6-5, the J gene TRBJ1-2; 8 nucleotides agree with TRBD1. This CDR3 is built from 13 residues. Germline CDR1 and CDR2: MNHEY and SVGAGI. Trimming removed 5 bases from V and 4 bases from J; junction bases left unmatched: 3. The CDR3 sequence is CASSRTGTYGYTF. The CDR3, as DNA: TGTGCCAGCAGTCGGACAGGGACCTATGGCTACACCTTC.

The DNA of the CDR3 is TGTGCCAGCAGCCTGGGGCGCGGGATAGAGACCCAGTACTTC. Protein product: CASSLGRGIETQYF. V is TRBV3-1 (or the pseudogene TRBV3-2) and J is TRBJ2-5, with D maybe TRBD2 (6 bases). From germline, CDR1 is LGHDT and CDR2 YNNKEL (reference sequence). V shed 4 bases and J shed 4 bases, with 13 bases lying between them. The CDR3 totals 14 residues.

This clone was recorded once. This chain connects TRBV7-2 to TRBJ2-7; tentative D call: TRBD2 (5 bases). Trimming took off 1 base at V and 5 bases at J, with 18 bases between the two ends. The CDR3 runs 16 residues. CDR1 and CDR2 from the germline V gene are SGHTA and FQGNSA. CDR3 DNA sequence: TGTGCCAGCAGCTTAGGCCTAGGGCTAGCTCTCAACGAGCAGTACTTC. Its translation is CASSLGLGLALNEQYF. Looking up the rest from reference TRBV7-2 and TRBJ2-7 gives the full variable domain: GAGVSQSPSNKVTEKGKDVELRCDPISGHTALYWYRQSLGQGLEFLIYFQGNSAPDKSGLPSDRFSAERTGGSVSTLTIQRTQQEDSAVYLCASSLGLGLALNEQYFGPGTRLTVT.

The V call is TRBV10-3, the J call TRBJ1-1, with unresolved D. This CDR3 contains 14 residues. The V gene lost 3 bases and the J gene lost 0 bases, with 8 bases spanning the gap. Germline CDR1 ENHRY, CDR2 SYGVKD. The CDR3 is CAISDSSVNTEAFF. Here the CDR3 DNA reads TGTGCCATCAGTGATTCCTCAGTGAACACTGAAGCTTTCTTT.